This T cell receptor (beta chain) was captured by sequencing in a study of beta chain features in type 1 diabetes. Broader study findings: People with Type 1 diabetes carried modestly yet significantly shorter TCRB CDR3s in all four CD4+ subsets.

Germline CDR1 reads SNHLY; CDR2 reads FYNNEI. The CDR3 has 14 residues. V lost 2 bases and J 7 bases, leaving 12 bases between the germline ends. cDNA synthesis used the whole RNA isolate, giving expressed TCRB sequences. TCRdb keeps only in-frame clones here, not all; method: immunoSEQ multiplex PCR. The sample records about 410,000 clones, approximately 15% being singletons. Notes on this clone: The antigen is unknown.

The authors took one heparinised blood draw, averaging roughly 100 mL, from each donor. The sequence was obtained from a young man in good health. Sequences were obtained from naive CD4+ T cells from blood. This sequence joins TRBV2 and TRBJ2-1, with D tentatively TRBD2 (5 bases). The chain's CDR3 is CASSENSVGNEQFF. CDR3 bases: TGTGCCAGCAGTGAAAATAGCGTTGGGAATGAGCAGTTCTTC.